Below are 14 T cell receptor beta chains sequenced from a single sample in a study of T cells after posttransplantation cyclophosphamide. Measured with immunoSEQ multiplex PCR; TCRdb has only the in-frame clones, and not every one. The sample holds 25,000 to 35,000 clones; about nine tenths are singletons and the top ten take roughly 3.3%. Specimen: PBMCs. These receptor sequences come from a man aged 50-60 years.

This clone rates as medium-sized. The V gene is TRBV2, the J gene TRBJ2-2, with D possibly being TRBD2 (7 bases). Trimming pared 6 bases from V and 7 bases from J, leaving 15 bases between. The CDR3 contains 14 residues. CDR1 and CDR2 (germline): SNHLY, FYNNEI. Here the CDR3 reads CASRGGGTIGELFF. CDR3 sequence (DNA): TGTGCCAGCAGAGGGGGGGGTACGATCGGGGAGCTGTTTTTT.

The chain combines TRBV6-1 with TRBJ1-5; D gene ambiguous. Germline CDR1 reads MNHNS; CDR2 reads SASEGT. CDR3 length: 12 amino acids. With 1 base removed from V and 7 bases from J, the gap between germline ends came to 5 bases. CDR3 nucleotides: TGTGCCAGCAGTGAAGGGAGGCAGCCCCAGCATTTT. It specifies CASSEGRQPQHF.

The V call is TRBV6-5, the J call TRBJ2-7; D might be TRBD2 (7 bases). The CDR3 totals 14 residues. V lost 6 bases and J 0 bases, leaving 12 bases between the germline ends. Germline values: CDR1 MNHEY, CDR2 SVGAGI. The CDR3 DNA sequence: TGTGCCAGCAGCCCGCGGGGGCTCTCCTACGAGCAGTACTTC. Its translation is CASSPRGLSYEQYF.

The chain is built from TRBV4-1 and TRBJ1-3; D gene ambiguous. With 4 bases removed from V and 0 bases from J, the gap between germline ends came to 10 bases. CDR3 length: 15 residues. The germline V gene has CDR1 MGHRA and CDR2 YSYEKL. CDR3 nucleotide sequence: TGCGCCAGCAGCCGCGATTTTAGCTCTGGAAACACCATATATTTT. This encodes CASSRDFSSGNTIYF.

The gene calls are TRBV28 and TRBJ2-2, with D possibly matching TRBD2 (5 bases). The germline V gene encodes CDR1 MDHEN and CDR2 SYDVKM. Deletions cut 8 bases from V and 4 bases from J, with 8 bases between. CDR3 length equals 12 residues. CDR3 protein: CASRAGTGELFF. The CDR3 DNA reads as TGTGCCAGCCGCGCGGGCACCGGGGAGCTGTTTTTT. Together with reference TRBV28 and TRBJ2-2, the CDR3 gives the full variable domain: DVKVTQSSRYLVKRTGEKVFLECVQDMDHENMFWYRQDPGLGLRLIYFSYDVKMKEKGDIPEGYSVSREKKERFSLILESASTNQTSMYLCASRAGTGELFFGEGSRLTVL.

This clone was counted only a few times. The CDR3 spells CASSSPAGGSNQPQHF. The CDR3 bases are TGTGCCAGCAGTTCCCCCGCAGGGGGTAGCAATCAGCCCCAGCATTTT. The chain employs TRBV6-6 and TRBJ1-5; 7 positions match TRBD1. The V and J ends lost 4 bases and 0 bases, in that order; junction bases with no gene match: 6. The germline CDR1 and CDR2 sequences are MNHNY and SVGAGI (reference sequence). This CDR3 is 16 amino acids long.

The chain carries TRBV5-1 and TRBJ1-2; perhaps TRBD1 as D (5 bases). CDR3 length: 15 amino acids. The V gene's germline CDR1 is SGHRS and CDR2 YFSETQ. V lost 2 bases and J 4 bases, leaving 15 bases between the germline ends. The CDR3 DNA is TGCGCCAGCAGCTTACAGGTGAGGATTTTCTATGGCTACACCTTC. Protein product: CASSLQVRIFYGYTF.

The chain has TRBV18 and TRBJ1-5; 10 bases map to TRBD1. The CDR3 is 15 residues long. Germline V CDR1 and CDR2: KGHSH, LQKENI. V trimming: 6 bases; J trimming: 7 bases; junction bases outside the gene matches: 9. CDR3 coding DNA: TGTGCCAGCTCGGATGACAGGGGGCTTATGCAGCCCCAGCATTTT. This translates into CASSDDRGLMQPQHF. Variable domain in full (rest from reference TRBV18 and TRBJ1-5): NAGVMQNPRHLVRRRGQEARLRCSPMKGHSHVYWYRQLPEEGLKFMVYLQKENIIDESGMPKERFSAEFPKEGPSILRIQQVVRGDSAAYFCASSDDRGLMQPQHFGDGTRLSIL.

The rearrangement joins TRBV7-9 to TRBJ2-7; 7 positions agree with TRBD1. The germline gives CDR1 SEHNR, CDR2 FQNEAQ (reference sequence). V lost 5 bases to trimming and J lost 3 bases; unmatched junction nucleotides: 4. The CDR3 consists of 13 residues. CDR3 loop: CASSRDSFYEQYF. CDR3 coding DNA: TGTGCCAGCAGCCGGGACAGTTTCTACGAGCAGTACTTC.

V gene TRBV27 combines with J gene TRBJ2-7; 7 nucleotides match TRBD1. Germline lookup yields CDR1 MNHEY and CDR2 SMNVEV (reference sequence). The CDR3 is 14 residues long. The ends lost 4 bases at V and 4 bases at J; junction bases unmatched: 7. CDR3 amino acids: CASSSYRGWYEQYF. The DNA of the CDR3 is TGTGCCAGCAGTTCATACAGGGGATGGTACGAGCAGTACTTC.

This clone was detected once. The chain joins TRBV7-2 to TRBJ2-2, with 8 bases fitting TRBD2. CDR1 is SGHTA and CDR2 is FQGNSA in the germline V gene. CDR3 length: 17 residues. Unmatched junction bases numbered 9, after V lost 0 bases and J lost 6 bases. The CDR3 region has the DNA TGTGCCAGCAGCTTAGCTACCAGCGGGAGAAACTCCGGGGAGCTGTTTTTT. Translated: CASSLATSGRNSGELFF.

The chain is built from TRBV29-1 and TRBJ2-5, with TRBD2 matching over 14 bases. CDR1 is SQVTM, CDR2 ANQGSEA, per germline. The CDR3 is 17 residues long. J was trimmed by 6 bases and V by 6 bases; bases with no gene match: 15. As DNA, the CDR3 is TGCAGCGTGGCCCCTAATCGACTAGCGGGAGGGCCCCAGACCCAGTACTTC. Protein: CSVAPNRLAGGPQTQYF.

The rearrangement joins TRBV19 to TRBJ1-4; no clear D gene. V was clipped by 1 base and J by 0 bases, with 12 bases between them. Looked up from germline, CDR1 is LNHDA and CDR2 is SQIVND (reference sequence). The CDR3 contains 17 residues. The CDR3 region is CASSIGRKIATNEKLFF. CDR3 bases: TGTGCCAGTAGTATAGGGAGGAAGATTGCAACTAATGAAAAACTGTTTTTT.

V and J are TRBV7-3 and TRBJ2-5, with D tentatively TRBD1 (5 bases). There are 15 residues in the CDR3. The V gene lost 2 bases and the J gene lost 5 bases, with 15 bases spanning the gap. Germline CDR1 reads SGHTA; CDR2 reads FQGTGA. The CDR3 spells CASSLLGAVQETQYF. The CDR3 DNA reads as TGTGCCAGCAGCTTATTAGGGGCGGTACAGGAGACCCAGTACTTC.